The 20 T cell receptor beta chains reported below all come from one sample, sequenced in a study of T cells in localized non-small cell lung cancer. Profiled with immunoSEQ multiplex PCR; TCRdb holds only in-frame clones, not every one. The table shows fewer than 100,000 clones, with around 82% occurring only once. The sequences come from peripheral blood, collected before any cancer treatment. These receptors came from a female donor over 55 with stage I lung adenocarcinoma.

This sequence joins TRBV9 and TRBJ2-3; D not certain. Germline V gene data show CDR1 as SGDLS and CDR2 as YYNGEE. V gave up 0 bases and J gave up 2 bases, with 7 bases separating them. This CDR3 is built from 14 residues. The DNA of the CDR3 is TGTGCCAGCAGCGTAGAATCGGTCACAGATACGCAGTATTTT. It yields the protein CASSVESVTDTQYF.

This clone was seen a few times. V usage is TRBV6-4 and J usage is TRBJ1-1; tentatively, D is TRBD1 (5 bases). Germline V gene sequence: CDR1 MRHNA, CDR2 SNTAGT. This CDR3 has 14 amino acids. Trimming cost V 6 bases and J 2 bases, with 13 bases left between them. The CDR3 loop is CASSPGGANTEAFF. The CDR3 bases are TGTGCCAGCAGCCCTGGAGGGGCTAACACTGAAGCTTTCTTT.

This sequence joins TRBV6-6 and TRBJ1-1, with TRBD1 matching over 9 bases. Per germline, CDR1 MNHNY and CDR2 SVGAGI (reference sequence). V lost 2 bases to trimming and J lost 3 bases; unmatched junction nucleotides: 4. This CDR3 spans 15 amino acids. CDR3 loop: CASSYPDRGDTEAFF. CDR3 nucleotides: TGTGCCAGCAGTTACCCGGACAGGGGAGACACTGAAGCTTTCTTT.

This chain joins TRBV5-1 and TRBJ2-1; 10 bases match TRBD1. CDR1 and CDR2 from the germline V gene are SGHRS and YFSETQ. V lost 3 bases, J lost 7 bases, and 4 bases stayed unmatched. The CDR3 sequence is 14 residues long. The CDR3 is CASSWGQGQNEQFF. CDR3 bases: TGCGCCAGCAGCTGGGGACAGGGGCAAAATGAGCAGTTCTTC.

The sample holds one count of this clone. V usage is TRBV5-1 and J usage is TRBJ1-6, with D uncertain. From germline, CDR1 is SGHRS and CDR2 YFSETQ. The CDR3 loop spans 15 amino acids. V lost 0 bases, J lost 4 bases, and 8 bases lay in between. The CDR3 DNA reads as TGCGCCAGCAGCTTGGAACAGAGGTATAATTCACCCCTCCACTTT. The encoded protein is CASSLEQRYNSPLHF.

Concerning this clone itself: The sample has other DNA sequences that encode this CDR3 too. The chain uses TRBV5-4 and TRBJ1-1, with D unresolved. The germline gives CDR1 SGHNT, CDR2 YYREEE (reference sequence). Trimming left V 5 bases short and J 3 bases short, with 11 bases between. This CDR3 has 13 amino acids. CDR3 sequence (DNA): TGTGCCAGCAGTTATCGGCGGGACACTGAAGCTTTCTTT. This translates into CASSYRRDTEAFF.

This clone came up a few times. V is TRBV18 and J is TRBJ1-5, with TRBD1 as a possible D gene (5 bases). Germline V gene data show CDR1 as KGHSH and CDR2 as LQKENI. This CDR3 has 16 residues. The V end lost 4 bases, the J end lost 0 bases, and 13 bases lay between the germline ends. CDR3 sequence (DNA): TGTGCCAGCTCACGGAACAGGCTGGATAGCAATCAGCCCCAGCATTTT. Its protein is CASSRNRLDSNQPQHF.

In its sample, this clone was seen once. The chain couples TRBV30 to TRBJ2-5; 7 positions match TRBD1. The CDR3 has 15 residues. Germline lookup yields CDR1 GTSNPN and CDR2 SVGIG (reference sequence). Unmatched junction bases numbered 9, after V lost 2 bases and J lost 3 bases. The chain's CDR3 is CAWSPKTGRKETQYF. In DNA, the CDR3 is TGTGCCTGGAGTCCCAAGACAGGGCGGAAAGAGACCCAGTACTTC.

V usage is TRBV21-1 and J usage is TRBJ2-7; the tabulated D call, TRBD1, remains unverified against the DNA. TRBV21-1 is a pseudogene locus. The CDR3 is 15 amino acids. The CDR3 nucleotides are TGTGCCAGCAGCAAAGAAAGGGACAAGCTGGACGAGCAGTACTTC. Its protein product is CASSKERDKLDEQYF.

The rearrangement joins TRBV18 to TRBJ2-5, with 9 bases identical to TRBD1. V gave up 3 bases and J gave up 9 bases; unmatched junction bases: 5. The CDR3 runs 13 residues. Germline lookup yields CDR1 KGHSH and CDR2 LQKENI. CDR3 loop: CASSPTRQGAQYF. CDR3 bases: TGTGCCAGCTCACCCACTCGACAGGGGGCCCAGTACTTC.

This clone has a single count. The rearrangement uses TRBV30 and TRBJ1-4; TRBD1 might be the D (6 bases). The V end was cut by 0 bases, the J end by 3 bases, with 11 bases between. CDR3 length equals 15 residues. Germline-derived CDR1 and CDR2 are GTSNPN and SVGIG (reference sequence). In DNA form, the CDR3 reads TGTGCCTGGAGTGTGGGGGCCCAGGCTAATGAAAAACTGTTTTTT. Protein: CAWSVGAQANEKLFF.

This clone has only a few counts. The chain uses TRBV5-1 and TRBJ2-3; 8 bases match TRBD2. CDR1 SGHRS and CDR2 YFSETQ come from the germline V gene. This CDR3 region has 14 residues. V lost 4 bases and J lost 5; bases outside the gene matches: 6. CDR3 amino acids: CASSQGLDRDTQYF. The CDR3 DNA is TGCGCCAGCAGCCAGGGACTAGACAGAGATACGCAGTATTTT.

The chain employs TRBV5-1 and TRBJ1-2; tentatively, D is TRBD1 (5 bases). Germline values: CDR1 SGHRS, CDR2 YFSETQ. V was pared by 0 bases and J by 4 bases, with 10 bases between. This CDR3 has 14 amino acids. The CDR3 is CASSLASTVYGYTF. The DNA for the CDR3 is TGCGCCAGCAGCTTGGCATCGACAGTCTATGGCTACACCTTC. The full variable domain, with the rest looked up from reference TRBV5-1 and TRBJ1-2, is KAGVTQTPRYLIKTRGQQVTLSCSPISGHRSVSWYQQTPGQGLQFLFEYFSETQRNKGNFPGRFSGRQFSNSRSEMNVSTLELGDSALYLCASSLASTVYGYTFGSGTRLTVV.

The chain links TRBV9 to TRBJ1-1; perhaps TRBD1 as D (5 bases). CDR1 and CDR2 from the germline V gene are SGDLS and YYNGEE. CDR3 size: 16 residues. V was trimmed by 0 bases and J by 7 bases, leaving 19 bases between them. CDR3 in DNA: TGTGCCAGCAGCGTAGTGCGGGCCCCCGCTCAGGGTGAAGCTTTCTTT. Translation: CASSVVRAPAQGEAFF. Together with reference TRBV9 and TRBJ1-1, the CDR3 gives the full variable domain: DSGVTQTPKHLITATGQRVTLRCSPRSGDLSVYWYQQSLDQGLQFLIQYYNGEERAKGNILERFSAQQFPDLHSELNLSSLELGDSALYFCASSVVRAPAQGEAFFGQGTRLTVV.

The CDR3 DNA reads as TGCGCCAGCAGCCCCGGGACAGGGGTAAACTATGGCTACACCTTC. Protein sequence: CASSPGTGVNYGYTF. V is TRBV5-1 and J is TRBJ1-2; 10 bases agree with TRBD1. V shed 4 bases, J shed 2 bases, and the junction held 5 bases outside the gene matches. Germline CDR1 is SGHRS and CDR2 is YFSETQ. The CDR3 totals 15 residues.

V is TRBV19 and J is TRBJ1-1; D is unclear. Trimming stripped 3 bases from V and 0 bases from J, with 14 bases between. Germline V CDR1 and CDR2: LNHDA, SQIVND (reference sequence). There are 16 residues in the CDR3. CDR3 region: CASSIIGVGVNTEAFF. The CDR3 nucleotides are TGTGCCAGTAGTATTATCGGGGTGGGCGTGAACACTGAAGCTTTCTTT. Together with reference TRBV19 and TRBJ1-1, the CDR3 gives the full variable domain: DGGITQSPKYLFRKEGQNVTLSCEQNLNHDAMYWYRQDPGQGLRLIYYSQIVNDFQKGDIAEGYSVSREKKESFPLTVTSAQKNPTAFYLCASSIIGVGVNTEAFFGQGTRLTVV.

The J gene is TRBJ2-5, the V gene TRBV4-3; 7 nucleotides line up with TRBD2. V dropped 0 bases and J dropped 4; count of bases not matched to a gene: 11. The CDR3 spans 17 residues. Per the germline V gene, CDR1 is LGHNA and CDR2 is YSLEER. As DNA, the CDR3 is TGCGCCAGCAGCCAAGATCTTAGCGGGTCAAGAGGAGAGACCCAGTACTTC. Translating gives CASSQDLSGSRGETQYF.

The V gene is TRBV30, the J gene TRBJ1-1; D uncertain. Deletions cut 2 bases from V and 0 bases from J, with 7 bases between. Germline CDR1 GTSNPN, CDR2 SVGIG (reference sequence). CDR3 length: 13 residues. The CDR3 DNA follows: TGTGCCTGGAGTCTTTGGGTGAACACTGAAGCTTTCTTT. The encoded protein is CAWSLWVNTEAFF.

This rearrangement joins TRBV7-8 to TRBJ2-2; 8 bases are shared with TRBD1. With 7 bases clipped from V and 3 bases from J, the junction kept 10 bases outside the gene matches. In germline, CDR1 is SGHVS, CDR2 FQNEAQ. This CDR3 contains 16 residues. CDR3 sequence reads: CASITQGAMDTGELFF. The CDR3 DNA sequence: TGTGCCAGCATAACCCAGGGGGCGATGGACACCGGGGAGCTGTTTTTT. The full variable domain, rest sourced from reference TRBV7-8 and TRBJ2-2, is GAGVSQSPRYKVAKRGQDVALRCDPISGHVSLFWYQQALGQGPEFLTYFQNEAQLDKSGLPSDRFFAERPEGSVSTLKIQRTQQEDSAVYLCASITQGAMDTGELFFGEGSRLTVL.

The chain's CDR3 is CASRLRTSGRASSEQFF. DNA for the CDR3: TGTGCCAGCAGACTACGGACTAGCGGGAGGGCCTCCAGTGAGCAGTTCTTC. The chain joins TRBV28 to TRBJ2-1, with 15 bases that match TRBD2. The CDR3 totals 17 residues. The ends lost 6 bases at V and 9 bases at J; junction bases unmatched: 12. The germline V gene encodes CDR1 MDHEN and CDR2 SYDVKM.